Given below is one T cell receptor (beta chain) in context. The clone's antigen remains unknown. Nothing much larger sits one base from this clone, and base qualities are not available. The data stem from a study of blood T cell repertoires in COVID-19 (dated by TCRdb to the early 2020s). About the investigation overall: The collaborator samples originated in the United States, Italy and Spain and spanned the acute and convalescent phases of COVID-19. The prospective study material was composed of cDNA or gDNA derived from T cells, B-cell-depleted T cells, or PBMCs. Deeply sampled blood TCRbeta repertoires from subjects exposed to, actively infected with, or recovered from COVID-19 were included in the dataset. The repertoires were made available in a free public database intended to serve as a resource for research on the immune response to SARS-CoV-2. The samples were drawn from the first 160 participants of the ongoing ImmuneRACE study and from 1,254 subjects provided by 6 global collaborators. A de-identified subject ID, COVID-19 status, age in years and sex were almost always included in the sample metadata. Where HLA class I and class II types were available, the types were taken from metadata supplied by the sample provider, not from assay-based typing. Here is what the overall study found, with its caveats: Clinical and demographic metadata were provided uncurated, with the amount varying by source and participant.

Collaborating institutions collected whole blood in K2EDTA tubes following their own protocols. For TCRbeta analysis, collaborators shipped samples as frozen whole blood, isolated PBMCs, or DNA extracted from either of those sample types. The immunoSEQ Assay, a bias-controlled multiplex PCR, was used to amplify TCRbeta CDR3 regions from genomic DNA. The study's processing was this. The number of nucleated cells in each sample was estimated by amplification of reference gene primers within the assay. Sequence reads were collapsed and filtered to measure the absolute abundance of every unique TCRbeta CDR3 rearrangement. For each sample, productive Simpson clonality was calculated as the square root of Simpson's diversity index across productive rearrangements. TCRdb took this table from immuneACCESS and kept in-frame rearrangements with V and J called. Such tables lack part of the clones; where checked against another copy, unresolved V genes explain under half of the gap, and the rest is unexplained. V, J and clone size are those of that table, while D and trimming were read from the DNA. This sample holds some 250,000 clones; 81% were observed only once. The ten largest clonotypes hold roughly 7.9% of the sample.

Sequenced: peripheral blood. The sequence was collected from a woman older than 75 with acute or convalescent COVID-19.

The DNA sequence is as follows: TGTGCCAGTAGTATAGTGGGCAGGGCCGCGTCAGATACGCAGTATTTT. This is translated as CASSIVGRAASDTQYF. The chain links TRBV19 with TRBJ2-3; TRBD1 is a weak D gene call, 5 bases matching. The CDR3 holds 16 amino acids from the cysteine to the phenylalanine. Of the read, only the CDR3 DNA is kept; its 48 bases are in frame from base 1. V is reduced by 1 base and J by 4 bases, leaving a spacing of 15 bases between them. CDR1 and CDR2 are read off the germline V gene (reference sequence) as LNHDA and SQIVND.